The rows below give T cell receptor beta chains drawn from one sample of a study of cytomegalovirus exposure and HLA in healthy donors. The table came from immunoSEQ multiplex PCR; TCRdb's copy has only in-frame clones and leaves some out. The repertoire holds about 110,000 clones, with roughly 70% as singletons. The source material was PBMCs. The receptors shown here come from a male donor in good health and CMV-seropositive. The CDR3 runs from the conserved cysteine through the conserved F or W. Each record gives: J gene, clone size, D gene, V gene, CDR3 protein, CDR3 DNA. The D gene is left open where the match is weak. The size of a clone is reported for some rows only, either as once, few or many, or as a class for expanded clones.

TRBJ2-2	few	NA	TRBV7-8	CASSFIGELFF	TGTGCCAGCAGCTTTATCGGGGAGCTGTTTTTT
TRBJ2-6	NA	TRBD2	TRBV30	CASGRGGDPSGANVLTF	TGTGCCTCGGGGCGGGGGGGGGATCCGTCTGGGGCCAACGTCCTGACTTTC
TRBJ2-7	NA	TRBD1	TRBV28	CASSQPPGQGAVGQYF	TGTGCCAGCAGTCAACCTCCGGGACAGGGGGCGGTAGGGCAGTACTTC
TRBJ2-1	medium-sized	TRBD2	TRBV4-3	CASSQGSAGGSEQFF	TGCGCCAGCAGCCAAGGTTCTGCGGGAGGGAGTGAGCAGTTCTTC
TRBJ2-7	NA	TRBD2	TRBV7-2	CASSRLAGQYEQYF	TGTGCCAGCAGCCGACTAGCGGGCCAATACGAGCAGTACTTC
TRBJ1-5	NA	TRBD1	TRBV6-6	CASYFGTGGNQPQHF	TGTGCCAGTTATTTCGGGACAGGGGGAAATCAGCCCCAGCATTTT
TRBJ2-1	NA	TRBD1	TRBV6-5	CASSNDRASYNEQFF	TGTGCCAGCAGCAACGACAGGGCCTCCTACAATGAGCAGTTCTTC
TRBJ2-6	NA	TRBD1	TRBV4-3	CASSPGTAGANVLTF	TGCGCCAGCAGCCCCGGGACAGCTGGGGCCAACGTCCTGACTTTC
TRBJ2-7	NA	NA	TRBV29-1	CSVDGFYEQYF	TGCAGCGTTGACGGGTTTTACGAGCAGTACTTC
TRBJ2-7	NA	NA	TRBV30	CAWSVSGAEQYF	TGTGCCTGGAGTGTATCAGGGGCCGAGCAGTACTTC
TRBJ2-1	NA	NA	TRBV30	CAWSVLLRGSYNEQFF	TGTGCCTGGAGTGTACTGCTCCGGGGGTCCTACAATGAGCAGTTCTTC
TRBJ1-4	once	TRBD1	TRBV28	CATTGGATNEKLFF	TGTGCCACCACAGGGGGCGCAACTAATGAAAAACTGTTTTTT
TRBJ1-1	NA	TRBD1	TRBV30	CAWSSGTGSLGF	TGTGCCTGGAGTTCGGGGACAGGATCCCTGGGATTT
TRBJ2-3	NA	TRBD1	TRBV5-1	CASRGQGTTDTQYF	TGCGCCAGCAGGGGACAGGGAACTACAGATACGCAGTATTTT
TRBJ2-7	NA	TRBD2	TRBV7-9	CASSSLLAGGYEQYF	TGTGCCAGCAGCAGCTTGCTAGCGGGGGGGTATGAGCAGTACTTC
TRBJ2-7	NA	TRBD1	TRBV30	CAWRAGGIRTGPGEQYF	TGTGCCTGGAGGGCGGGCGGGATCAGGACAGGGCCGGGGGAGCAGTACTTC
TRBJ1-2	NA	TRBD1	TRBV28	CASSERGPRSYGYTF	TGTGCCAGCAGCGAAAGGGGGCCTAGGTCCTATGGCTACACCTTC
TRBJ2-7	NA	NA	TRBV27	CASNPTGQTPGEQYF	TGTGCCAGCAATCCGACAGGACAAACTCCTGGCGAGCAGTACTTC
TRBJ1-5	NA	TRBD1	TRBV19	CASSGTGFGAQHF	TGTGCCAGTAGCGGGACAGGGTTTGGGGCCCAGCATTTT
TRBJ2-2	NA	TRBD2	TRBV28	CASSDYPTGFSGRSYTGELFF	TGTGCCAGCAGTGATTATCCGACGGGCTTTAGCGGGAGGAGCTACACCGGGGAGCTGTTTTTT
TRBJ2-7	NA	TRBD1	TRBV2	CASRRDRSSYEQYF	TGTGCCAGCAGACGGGACAGGAGCTCCTACGAGCAGTACTTC
TRBJ2-6	NA	NA	TRBV6-4	CASSGGGSGANVLPF	TGTGCCAGCAGTGGGGGAGGCTCTGGGGCCAACGTCCTGCCTTTC
TRBJ2-7	NA	TRBD2	TRBV19	CASSTTSGSYEQYF	TGTGCCAGTAGTACGACTAGCGGGAGCTACGAGCAGTACTTC
TRBJ2-7	NA	NA	TRBV28	CASSRSRGAEQYF	TGTGCCAGCAGCCGCAGTCGGGGGGCCGAGCAGTACTTC
TRBJ2-3	NA	TRBD2	TRBV7-2	CASSFSGRSDTQYF	TGTGCCAGCAGCTTTAGCGGGAGGTCAGATACGCAGTATTTT
TRBJ2-5	NA	TRBD2	TRBV7-2	CASSARTSGGRETQYF	TGTGCCAGCAGCGCTCGGACTAGCGGGGGGAGGGAGACCCAGTACTTC
TRBJ2-5	NA	TRBD1	TRBV10-3	CAISASGQGAWETQYF	TGTGCCATCAGTGCTTCTGGACAGGGGGCTTGGGAGACCCAGTACTTC
TRBJ2-5	NA	TRBD1	TRBV28	CASSLLGQGETQYF	TGTGCCAGCAGTTTACTAGGACAGGGAGAGACCCAGTACTTC
TRBJ2-1	NA	NA	TRBV15	CATSLRQGGEQFF	TGTGCCACCAGTTTGCGGCAGGGCGGTGAGCAGTTCTTC
TRBJ2-7	NA	TRBD2	TRBV7-2	CASSFRLADEQYF	TGTGCCAGCAGCTTCAGACTAGCGGACGAGCAGTACTTC
TRBJ2-3	NA	TRBD1	TRBV4-3	CASSLGQGRDTQYF	TGCGCCAGCAGCCTCGGACAGGGGCGTGATACGCAGTATTTT
TRBJ2-1	few	TRBD2	TRBV11-2	CASSLLAGVREQFF	TGTGCCAGCAGCTTACTAGCGGGAGTAAGAGAGCAGTTCTTC
TRBJ2-7	NA	NA	TRBV28	CASRAGYEQYF	TGTGCCAGCAGAGCAGGGTACGAGCAGTACTTC
TRBJ1-1	NA	NA	TRBV28	CASSLVQANTEAFF	TGTGCCAGCAGTTTAGTACAGGCGAACACTGAAGCTTTCTTT
TRBJ1-2	NA	NA	TRBV19	CASMGDGYTF	TGTGCCAGTATGGGAGACGGCTACACCTTC
TRBJ2-5	NA	NA	TRBV7-7	CASSSHGQQETQYF	TGTGCTAGCAGCTCCCACGGACAGCAAGAGACCCAGTACTTC
TRBJ1-2	NA	NA	TRBV6-5	CASISRGLGYGYTF	TGTGCCAGCATCTCTCGGGGGTTAGGGTATGGCTACACCTTC
TRBJ2-7	NA	TRBD1	TRBV5-1	CASSLENRGSYEQYF	TGCGCCAGCAGCTTGGAAAACAGGGGCTCCTACGAGCAGTACTTC
TRBJ2-7	NA	NA	TRBV4-2	CASSQEVGTKNEQYF	TGTGCCAGCAGCCAAGAGGTGGGGACAAAGAACGAGCAGTACTTC
TRBJ2-7	NA	NA	TRBV29-1	CSVVMSLPYEQYF	TGCAGCGTTGTAATGAGTCTACCCTACGAGCAGTACTTC
TRBJ1-5	NA	TRBD1	TRBV28	CASSRGTASNQPQHF	TGTGCCAGCAGCCGCGGGACAGCTAGCAATCAGCCCCAGCATTTT
TRBJ2-6	NA	TRBD1	TRBV25-1	CASSELGTGYSGANVLTF	TGTGCCAGCAGTGAATTGGGGACAGGGTACTCTGGGGCCAACGTCCTGACTTTC
TRBJ2-7	NA	NA	TRBV29-1	CSVGVGVNEQYF	TGCAGCGTTGGAGTCGGGGTGAACGAGCAGTACTTC
TRBJ2-7	NA	TRBD1	TRBV9	CASSVGGTGTYEQYF	TGTGCCAGCAGCGTAGGCGGGACAGGTACCTACGAGCAGTACTTC
TRBJ1-5	NA	NA	TRBV28	CASGPPRLGGNQPQHF	TGTGCCAGCGGGCCCCCCAGATTAGGGGGCAATCAGCCCCAGCATTTT
TRBJ1-2	NA	NA	TRBV6-1	CASSVREIYGYTF	TGTGCCAGCAGTGTTCGGGAGATCTATGGCTACACCTTC
TRBJ2-5	NA	NA	TRBV30	CAWTPTQAMTPRETQYF	TGTGCCTGGACTCCCACTCAGGCGATGACACCCCGGGAGACCCAGTACTTC
TRBJ1-3	NA	NA	TRBV9	CASSAQQGYSGNTIYF	TGTGCCAGCAGCGCTCAACAGGGCTACTCTGGAAACACCATATATTTT
TRBJ2-7	NA	TRBD1	TRBV4-3	CASSQDAGQGGYEQYF	TGCGCCAGCAGCCAAGACGCAGGACAGGGGGGCTACGAGCAGTACTTC
TRBJ2-7	NA	TRBD1	TRBV28	CASRLRDRGRFEQYF	TGTGCCAGCAGGTTAAGGGACAGGGGGCGATTTGAGCAGTACTTC
TRBJ1-5	NA	TRBD1	TRBV7-9	CASSQDRGTNQPQHF	TGTGCCAGCAGCCAGGACAGGGGCACCAATCAGCCCCAGCATTTT
TRBJ2-7	few	NA	TRBV9	CASSVQGPSYEQYF	TGTGCCAGCAGCGTACAGGGGCCGTCCTACGAGCAGTACTTC
TRBJ1-1	NA	NA	TRBV29-1	CSVEPGQGIEAFF	TGCAGCGTTGAACCGGGCCAGGGGATTGAAGCTTTCTTT